What follows is one T cell receptor beta chain and its context. Its antigen target is currently unknown. Base qualities are not at hand, and no much larger clone is one base apart. This sample was included in a study of cytomegalovirus exposure and HLA in healthy donors (dated by TCRdb to the late 2010s). Turning to the overall study: An earlier analysis of approximately 640 of the donors reported 250 to 300 Gb of sequence data and some 120 million unique TCR beta sequences from 190 million or so T cells. A later genetic analysis took genome-wide SNP genotypes for about 55% of the 666 donors and used that subset as a discovery cohort. The aim of the study was to test whether cataloging public T cell receptors could identify signatures of past pathogen exposure. Rather than drawing on any new phenotypic data, the later analysis identified candidate immune exposures from TCR beta sequences and the way those sequences occurred across donors. To predict cytomegalovirus infection status, the study brought together high-throughput TCR immunosequencing, statistical association of individual TCRs with disease status, and machine learning. In a later analysis, previously published TCR beta repertoires from several hundred donors were re-analyzed and high-resolution HLA genotyping was added so that TCR occurrence patterns could be studied. To decide whether each TCR beta V gene segment behaved as functional or pseudogenic, an earlier analysis of fewer than 750 of the donors relied on high-throughput TCR beta sequencing. Roughly five DR-DQ haplotypes were treated as single units for association and clustering because of strong linkage in the cohort. HLA typing included class I and class II loci at four-digit resolution. An early release covering about 600 HLA-typed donors comprised approximately 290 gigabases of sequencing data and some 79 million unique TCR sequences. Along with the approximately 670-subject first cohort, a separate validation cohort of over a hundred different subjects was used. Across about 380 genotyped donors of the cohort, an average of roughly 200,000 unique TCR beta nucleotide sequences per donor were sequenced, and roughly 18% of those sequences were non-productive. Every discovery cohort repertoire had been produced on one sequencing platform. Donor age, sex, ethnicity and CMV serostatus were compiled together with the repertoire data. Typing coverage varied by locus: roughly 620-640 donors for A, B, C, DRB1 and DQB1; some 520 for DQA1; more than 600 for DPA1; fewer than 480 for DPB1. The genetic ancestry cluster associated with self-reported Caucasian donors included around 76% of the approximately 410 genotyped donors. The study profiled the T cell repertoires of under 850 subjects by immunosequencing and related them to cytomegalovirus serostatus. Overall study outcomes, separate from this receptor: When HLA alleles, especially DR and DQ, strongly co-occurred, attributing TCR associations to individual alleles was difficult. The earlier analysis of 587 of the donors excluded roughly 17 rarely observed V segments, including chromosome 9 orphons, because counts were too low. Because HLA typing was unavailable for some donors at each locus, only the typed subset was used in association tests. In a later genetic analysis, fewer N-insertions in productive TCRs were reported among donors in an Asian-associated ancestry cluster than the roughly 670-donor mean. A later analysis reported that several top co-occurrence clusters appeared linked to parvovirus B19, influenza, CMV and Epstein-Barr virus. Broadly in line with IMGT annotations, most TCR beta V segments showed up in productive rearrangements about 90% or about 30% of the time in an earlier analysis of 587 of the donors. Sequencing depth was assumed to be roughly uniform across donors in the presence/absence analyses, though that assumption may not hold. A further reported finding was that TCR beta sequences accurately predicted the HLA-A and HLA-B alleles for most subjects in the first cohort. This cohort had only TCR beta chains sequenced, and the lack of alpha or paired-chain data limited which features could be detected. It was suggested by the authors that the approach could potentially be generalized to other disease states and immunological phenotypes. The sequencing pipeline was judged likely to have produced a cluster of highly shared sequence variants as a technical artifact. A few of the identified cytomegalovirus-associated TCR beta chains were confirmed in vitro to be specific for cytomegalovirus antigens. The classifier was reported to diagnose cytomegalovirus status with high specificity and sensitivity in both the original and validation cohorts. Specific HLA alleles were associated with roughly 17,000 TCR beta sequences at a false discovery rate of 0.05 in a later analysis. A total of some 180 TCR beta chains were listed by the study as associated with cytomegalovirus. Most CMV-associated TCR beta chains appeared to be HLA-restricted in a later analysis, and the HLA associations seemed to be driven largely by CMV exposure. For the cohort, immune exposure information was limited to CMV serostatus. A later genetic analysis associated a missense DCLRE1C variant with V-gene and J-gene trimming of TCR beta chains, and an independent cohort replicated the association. Because the 87-base-pair reads could not distinguish some IMGT-functional V segments, including TRBV6-2 and TRBV6-3, those segments were excluded. In a later analysis, TCR association rates were found to vary across HLA loci, with the most associated TCRs seen for DRB1 alleles and the fewest for HLA-C alleles. Across donors, most TCR sequences were observed very rarely, whereas some public TCRs were present in many individuals. Linkage disequilibrium might explain the correlated functional status among segregating V segments, but an unknown experimental factor could not be excluded. In a later analysis, HLA-associated TCR beta chains showed more clonal expansion and lower generation probabilities than non-associated chains that were equally common.

In total, approximately 610 healthy bone marrow donors made up the cohort. All cohort members were sampled while nominally healthy, although unrecorded immune exposures were likely present. CMV serostatus was recorded as positive for 289 and negative for about 55% of the roughly 670 cohort members, whereas no CMV serostatus was recorded for the donor in question. Every donor gave a peripheral blood sample, and the peripheral blood mononuclear cells from that sample were used for TCR beta sequencing. Genomic DNA was extracted from the blood cell samples with the Qiagen DNeasy Blood Extraction Kit. The protocol used for the library was the immunoSEQ multiplex PCR assay. The multiplex PCR relied on a mix of 60 forward primers for TCR Vbeta segments and 13 reverse primers for TCR Jbeta segments. A multiplex PCR assay on genomic DNA amplified the CDR3 region of rearranged TCR beta genes. On the Illumina HiSeq System, the amplified TCR beta libraries were sequenced as 87-base-pair reads. As for how the authors treated the data: Across the roughly 670 repertoires, a later analysis counted approximately 83 million unique TCR beta chains, 9 million to 14 million of which were shared by at least two donors. Raw reads were error-corrected and collapsed into unique sequences by a nearest-neighbor algorithm in which closely related sequences were merged to remove PCR and sequencing errors. V, D and J gene segments were assigned by aligning CDR3 sequences to IMGT reference sequences. Each retained sequence needed at least a six-nucleotide match to both a V gene segment and a J gene segment. A rearrangement counted as productive if the CDR3 had no stop codons and remained in frame with V and J, and every other rearrangement counted as non-productive. Following IMGT convention, CDR3 was defined as the stretch from the second conserved V-encoded cysteine up to the conserved J-encoded phenylalanine. The earlier analysis of about 500 of the donors excluded sequences that lacked an unambiguous match to a single V gene segment. An earlier analysis of roughly 590 of the donors called V segments functional above 56.7% productive rearrangements and segregating when the between-donor standard deviation exceeded 5%. A statistical classification framework was built for diagnosing cytomegalovirus status from the catalog of TCR beta chain sequences. V and J gene assignment, in a later analysis, came from comparing TCR nucleotide sequences with IMGT/GENE-DB human TR gene sequences. Using the TCRdist pipeline, a later analysis assigned CDR3 sequences along with most-parsimonious VDJ recombination scenarios. In a later analysis, each TCR beta chain was defined by its CDR3 amino acid sequence together with its V-gene family, and reads without a unique V-gene family were excluded. In a later analysis, around 650 highly shared, low-generation-probability nucleotide sequences were removed to address suspected cross-contamination and a sequencing artifact. For each public chain, a later analysis derived a clonal expansion index from normalized ranks of inferred template counts within each repertoire. In a later analysis, generation probabilities were computed with a VDJ recombination model fitted to out-of-frame rearrangements, and the resulting probabilities were checked against IGoR. A later analysis scored TCR-TCR, TCR-HLA and TCR-CMV co-occurrence with hypergeometric tests, applying a repertoire-size bias correction to TCR pairs. A later analysis estimated false discovery rates by permuting HLA or CMV assignments 20 times. In a later analysis, co-occurring TCRs were grouped using DBSCAN, and TCRdist sequence similarity was added for clustering within HLA-allele-positive subsets. Repertoires with fewer than 30,000 or more than 120,000 public chains, plus five repertoires with anomalous nucleotide sharing, were excluded from co-occurrence clustering. TCRdb carries this immuneACCESS record with in-frame sequences only. Its versions omit some clonotypes, under half of them owing to an unresolved V gene in the studies checked, with the rest unexplained. That table supplies the V and J calls and clone size; D and trimming were determined from the DNA. This sample is represented by about 120,000 clones; more than 65% of them were singletons. The top ten constitute around 3.5% of the sample.

Sequences LNHDA (CDR1) and SQIVND (CDR2) are obtained from the germline V gene (reference sequence). V is cut by 3 bases and J by 1 base, and the space between the germline ends is 10 bases. The CDR3 runs 15 amino acids, cysteine and phenylalanine included. Only CDR3 DNA is held: 45 bases, read in frame from base 1. This receptor chain uses TRBV19 and TRBJ1-5, with the D gene too uncertain to name. What was sequenced was PBMCs. The receptor was derived from a human donor in good health. The CDR3 reads as follows: CASSIFSLSNQPQHF. The DNA sequence follows: TGTGCCAGTAGTATTTTTTCCCTAAGCAATCAGCCCCAGCATTTT.